Described below is a single T cell receptor beta chain sequence and its context. This clonotype was detected a few times. The antigen it binds to is not known. There are no base qualities to consult, and no much larger clone falls within one base. The TCR beta CDR3 regions were amplified from the RNA transcripts. The first round of RT-PCR for the TCR CDR3 was performed with the HTBI primer set and the Qiagen OneStep RT-PCR kit. The libraries were constructed in a second round of multiplex PCR and then size-selected and purified. Libraries were sequenced paired-end with 100 bp reads on an Illumina HiSeq2000. Turning to the authors' computational methods: SOAPnuke was used to process the raw data, with reads discarded if the reads contained adapters or uncalled bases, had a mean Phred below 15, or lacked an exact constant-primer or identifier match. COPE v1.2.5 was used to merge the high-quality paired reads, and each unique nucleotide sequence was defined as a clonotype. MiTCR v1.1 was used to align the clonotypes against IMGT TRBV, TRBD and TRBJ reference segments. The analysis was restricted to V-J combinations with a frequency above 0.0001, which together covered 99% to 99.2% of the repertoires. The TCS score was defined as the ratio of F50 (clonal expansion) to E x V (chaos), calculated using BLOSUM62-based TCRdist between CDR3 peptides within each V-J. Welch's t-statistics and random forest reduced 500 to 650 V-J features to about 13, which were used in a naive Bayes classifier (R e1071). The public reads were run again by TCRdb, first through fastp at Q25 and then through MiXCR, and only productive beta chains were kept. A single entry per CDR3 protein holds the most common genes and DNA from its merged rows. Here the V and J calls rest on TCRdb's processing, not on the authors' analysis. Here the sample has some 380,000 distinct CDR3 sequences; about 14% occur a single time. Clones ranked in the top ten supply less than 25% of the sample.

Hyperthyroidism patients were newly diagnosed, with disease duration under 2 months, and aged 18 to 65 years. Any patient with an uncontrolled infection, another autoimmune disease, pregnancy or lactation was excluded. Clinical symptoms, serum thyroxine and TRAb, thyroid ultrasound, and orbital computed tomography formed the basis for the diagnoses. Blood from progressor patients was collected at the time of first diagnosis with hyperthyroidism, before any ophthalmopathy symptoms had appeared. Ficoll-Paque density gradient centrifugation was used to isolate PBMCs from 10 ml of fresh peripheral blood. Progressor patients were first diagnosed with Graves' hyperthyroidism and then developed ophthalmopathy during follow-up. Total RNA was extracted using Trizol reagent, and RNA quality was assessed on an Agilent 2100 Bioanalyzer. This sample stems from a study of T cells in Graves' hyperthyroidism and ophthalmopathy (dated by TCRdb to the late 2010s). The study in broad terms: Peripheral blood was sampled at the time of initial diagnosis, prior to any treatment. A discovery cohort of roughly 96 patients, about 43 with Graves' ophthalmopathy and under 60 with stable Graves' hyperthyroidism, was used to find distinguishing TCR V-J signatures. Prospective prediction of ophthalmopathy was tested in an independent validation cohort of some 19 hyperthyroidism patients and 17 patients who later progressed to ophthalmopathy. The roughly 100 discovery patients were randomly split 7:3 into training and test sets. Thyroid tissue and blood T-cell repertoires from six Graves' hyperthyroidism patients were also compared in the study. After blood sampling, hyperthyroidism patients were treated with methimazole at a starting dose of 30 mg daily, and ophthalmopathy patients were treated with high-dose intravenous methylprednisolone. The paper describes TCR Vbeta CDR3 sequencing of roughly 130 peripheral blood samples, made up of 43 ophthalmopathy patients, around 78 hyperthyroidism patients and some 17 progressor patients.

According to the germline V gene (reference sequence), CDR1 reads SGHNT and CDR2 reads YYREEE. The germline ends are 12 bases apart after V is trimmed by 0 bases and J by 9 bases. Including cysteine and phenylalanine, the CDR3 has 13 amino acids. The only DNA kept is the CDR3, 39 bases in frame from the first base. The full study reports these points: Blood samples also contained most of the expanded thyroid clonotypes (frequency above 0.001), which suggests that blood repertoires may reflect thyroid immune responses. A model built on a 13 V-J signature distinguished ophthalmopathy from stable hyperthyroidism, reaching over 85% sensitivity and about 81% specificity in cross-validation and 80%/75% in testing. In validation, the model predicted progression to ophthalmopathy with approximately 70% sensitivity and about 73% specificity, a median of around six months before onset. No statistical method was used to set the sample size in advance, and investigators knew the group allocation.

The specimen sequenced was blood. This chain is built from TRBV5-4 and TRBJ1-1; the D gene is possibly TRBD1, with 6 bases matching. This clonotype originated in a man younger than 45 with Graves' hyperthyroidism that later progressed to Graves' ophthalmopathy. The CDR3 loop reads CASSLEGDPKAFF. The sequenced DNA: TGTGCCAGCAGCTTGGAGGGGGATCCTAAAGCTTTCTTT.